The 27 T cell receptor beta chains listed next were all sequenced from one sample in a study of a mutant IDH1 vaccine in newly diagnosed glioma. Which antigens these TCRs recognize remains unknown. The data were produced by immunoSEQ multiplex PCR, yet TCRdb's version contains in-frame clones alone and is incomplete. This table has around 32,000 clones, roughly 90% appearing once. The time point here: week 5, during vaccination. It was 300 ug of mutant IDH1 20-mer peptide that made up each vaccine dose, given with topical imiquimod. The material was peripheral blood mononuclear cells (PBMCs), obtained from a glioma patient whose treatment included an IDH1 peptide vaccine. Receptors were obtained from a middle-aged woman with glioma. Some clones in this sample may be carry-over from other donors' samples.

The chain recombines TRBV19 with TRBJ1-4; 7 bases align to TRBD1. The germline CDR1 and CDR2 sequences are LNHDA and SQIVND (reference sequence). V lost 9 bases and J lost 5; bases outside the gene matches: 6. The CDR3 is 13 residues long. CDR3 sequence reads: CASRGNKNEKLFF. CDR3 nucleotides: TGTGCCAGCAGGGGGAACAAGAATGAAAAACTGTTTTTT.

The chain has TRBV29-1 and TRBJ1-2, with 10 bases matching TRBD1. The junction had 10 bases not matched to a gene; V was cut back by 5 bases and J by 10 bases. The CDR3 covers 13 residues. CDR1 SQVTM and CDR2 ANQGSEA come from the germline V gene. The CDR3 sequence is CSVLPGTGVYYTF. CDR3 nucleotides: TGCAGCGTTCTTCCCGGGACAGGGGTCTACTACACCTTC.

CDR3 region: CASSLVVGFNQETQYF. The CDR3 region has the DNA TGTGCCAGCAGCTTGGTCGTGGGATTTAACCAAGAGACCCAGTACTTC. The chain uses TRBV5-6 and TRBJ2-5; no definite D call. The germline V and J ends were trimmed by 0 bases and 0 bases, with 12 bases remaining between them. Germline loops: CDR1 SGHDT, CDR2 YYEEEE. The CDR3 spans 16 residues.

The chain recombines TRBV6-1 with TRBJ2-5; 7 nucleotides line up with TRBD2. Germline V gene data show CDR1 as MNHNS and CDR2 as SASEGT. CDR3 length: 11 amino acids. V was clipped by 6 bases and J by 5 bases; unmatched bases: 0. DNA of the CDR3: TGTGCCAGCAGGGGAGGGGAGACCCAGTACTTC. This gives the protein CASRGGETQYF.

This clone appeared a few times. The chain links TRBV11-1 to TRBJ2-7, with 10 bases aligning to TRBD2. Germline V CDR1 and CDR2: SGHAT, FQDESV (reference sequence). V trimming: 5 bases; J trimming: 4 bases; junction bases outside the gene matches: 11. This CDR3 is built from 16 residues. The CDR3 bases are TGTGCCAGCAGCCCCGGTTTGGCTAGCGGGAGTTACGAGCAGTACTTC. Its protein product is CASSPGLASGSYEQYF.

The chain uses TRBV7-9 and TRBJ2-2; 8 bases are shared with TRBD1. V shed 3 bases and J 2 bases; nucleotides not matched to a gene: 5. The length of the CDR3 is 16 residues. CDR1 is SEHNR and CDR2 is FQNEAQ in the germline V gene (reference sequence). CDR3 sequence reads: CASSFIRGLNTGELFF. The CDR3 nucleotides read TGTGCCAGCAGCTTTATCAGGGGGCTCAACACCGGGGAGCTGTTTTTT.

The CDR3 DNA sequence: TGTGCCAGCAGCTTAGCGCGCAGGGGCGATAGCAATCAGCCCCAGCATTTT. It encodes CASSLARRGDSNQPQHF. The chain uses TRBV7-8 and TRBJ1-5, with D possibly matching TRBD1 (6 bases). Germline V CDR1 and CDR2: SGHVS, FQNEAQ. Trimming removed 0 bases from V and 0 bases from J, with 12 bases in between. The CDR3 is 17 residues long.

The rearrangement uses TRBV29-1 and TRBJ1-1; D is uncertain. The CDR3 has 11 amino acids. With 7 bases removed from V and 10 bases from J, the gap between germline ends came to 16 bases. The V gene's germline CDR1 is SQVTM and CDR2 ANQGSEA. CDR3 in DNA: TGCAGCGGTCGGTCTCGGCGGGCAGCTTTCTTT. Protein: CSGRSRRAAFF.

The CDR3 sequence: CASSLGGQAYEQYF. CDR3 in DNA: TGTGCCAGCAGCTTAGGGGGGCAGGCTTACGAGCAGTACTTC. The rearrangement joins TRBV7-2 to TRBJ2-7, with D perhaps matching TRBD1 (6 bases). In germline, CDR1 is SGHTA, CDR2 FQGNSA. This CDR3 has 14 amino acids. V lost 1 base to trimming and J lost 4 bases, with 11 bases between them.

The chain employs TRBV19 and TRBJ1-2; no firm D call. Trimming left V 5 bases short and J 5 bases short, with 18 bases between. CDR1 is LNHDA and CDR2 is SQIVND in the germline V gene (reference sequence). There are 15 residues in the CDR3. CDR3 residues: CASSPGLSGRYGYTF. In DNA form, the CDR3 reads TGTGCCAGTAGTCCCGGTTTATCGGGGAGGTATGGCTACACCTTC.

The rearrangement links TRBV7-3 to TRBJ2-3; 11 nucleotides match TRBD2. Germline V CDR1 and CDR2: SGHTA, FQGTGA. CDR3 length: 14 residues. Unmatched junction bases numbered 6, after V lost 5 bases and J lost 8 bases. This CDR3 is CASSQTSGKGTQYF. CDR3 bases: TGTGCCAGCAGCCAGACTAGCGGGAAAGGTACGCAGTATTTT. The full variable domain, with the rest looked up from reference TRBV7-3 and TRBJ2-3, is GAGVSQTPSNKVTEKGKYVELRCDPISGHTALYWYRQSLGQGPEFLIYFQGTGAADDSGLPNDRFFAVRPEGSVSTLKIQRTERGDSAVYLCASSQTSGKGTQYFGPGTRLTVL.

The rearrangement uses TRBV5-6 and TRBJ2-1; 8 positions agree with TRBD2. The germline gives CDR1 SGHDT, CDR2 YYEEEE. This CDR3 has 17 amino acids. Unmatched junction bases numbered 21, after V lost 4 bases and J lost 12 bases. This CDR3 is CASSPPGGRAYNEGQFF. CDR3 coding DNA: TGTGCCAGCAGCCCACCGGGGGGGCGGGCCTATAATGAGGGGCAGTTCTTC.

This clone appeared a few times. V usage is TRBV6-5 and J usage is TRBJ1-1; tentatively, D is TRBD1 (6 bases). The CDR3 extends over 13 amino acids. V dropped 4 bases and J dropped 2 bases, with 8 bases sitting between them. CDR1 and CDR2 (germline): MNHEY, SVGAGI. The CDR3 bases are TGTGCCAGCAGTTGGACAGTTAACACTGAAGCTTTCTTT. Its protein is CASSWTVNTEAFF.

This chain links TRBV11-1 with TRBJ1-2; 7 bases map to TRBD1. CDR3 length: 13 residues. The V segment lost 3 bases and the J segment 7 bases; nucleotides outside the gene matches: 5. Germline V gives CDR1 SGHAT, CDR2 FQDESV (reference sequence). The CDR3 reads CASSFSEGAGYTF. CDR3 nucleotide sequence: TGTGCCAGCAGCTTCTCGGAGGGGGCTGGCTACACCTTC.

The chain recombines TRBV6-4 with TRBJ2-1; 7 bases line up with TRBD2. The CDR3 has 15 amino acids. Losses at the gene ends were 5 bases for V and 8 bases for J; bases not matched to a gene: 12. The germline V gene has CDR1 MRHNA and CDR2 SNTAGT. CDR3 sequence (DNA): TGTGCCAGCAGTCCCCGGGACTATGGTTTCGATGAGCAGTTCTTC. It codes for CASSPRDYGFDEQFF.

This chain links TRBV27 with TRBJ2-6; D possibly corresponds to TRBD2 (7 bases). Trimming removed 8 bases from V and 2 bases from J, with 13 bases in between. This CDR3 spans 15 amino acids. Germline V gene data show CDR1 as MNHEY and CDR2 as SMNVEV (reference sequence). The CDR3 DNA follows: TGTGCCAGCGGAGGGGGGGAAACTGGGGCCAACGTCCTGACTTTC. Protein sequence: CASGGGETGANVLTF.

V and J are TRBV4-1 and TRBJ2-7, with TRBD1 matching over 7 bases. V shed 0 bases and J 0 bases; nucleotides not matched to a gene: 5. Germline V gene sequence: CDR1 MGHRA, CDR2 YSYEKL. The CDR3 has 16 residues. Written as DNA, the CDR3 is TGCGCCAGCAGCCAAGATATGACAGGGAGCTCCTACGAGCAGTACTTC. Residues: CASSQDMTGSSYEQYF.

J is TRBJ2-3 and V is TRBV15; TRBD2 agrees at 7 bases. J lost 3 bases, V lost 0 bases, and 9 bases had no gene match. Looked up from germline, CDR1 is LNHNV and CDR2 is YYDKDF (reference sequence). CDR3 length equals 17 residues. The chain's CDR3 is CATSRESAQAGTDTQYF. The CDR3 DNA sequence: TGTGCCACCAGCAGAGAGTCCGCCCAAGCGGGGACAGATACGCAGTATTTT.

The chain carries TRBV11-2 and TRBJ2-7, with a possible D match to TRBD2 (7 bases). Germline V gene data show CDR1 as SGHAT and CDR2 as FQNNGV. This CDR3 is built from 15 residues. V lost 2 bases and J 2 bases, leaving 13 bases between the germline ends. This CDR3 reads CASSLWGGGPYEQYF. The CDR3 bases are TGTGCCAGCAGCTTATGGGGCGGGGGCCCCTACGAGCAGTACTTC.

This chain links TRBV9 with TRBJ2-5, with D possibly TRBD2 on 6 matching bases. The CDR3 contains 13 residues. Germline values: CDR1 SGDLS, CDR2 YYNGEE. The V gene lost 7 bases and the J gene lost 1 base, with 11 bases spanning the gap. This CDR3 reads CASETRSQETQYF. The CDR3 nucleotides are TGTGCCAGCGAGACTAGGTCCCAAGAGACCCAGTACTTC.

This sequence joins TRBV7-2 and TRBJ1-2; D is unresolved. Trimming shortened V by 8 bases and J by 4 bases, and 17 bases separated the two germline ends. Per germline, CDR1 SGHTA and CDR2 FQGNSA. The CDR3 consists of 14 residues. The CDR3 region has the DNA TGTGCCAGCGGGTTACTCCCTGGTGGCTATGGCTACACCTTC. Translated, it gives CASGLLPGGYGYTF.

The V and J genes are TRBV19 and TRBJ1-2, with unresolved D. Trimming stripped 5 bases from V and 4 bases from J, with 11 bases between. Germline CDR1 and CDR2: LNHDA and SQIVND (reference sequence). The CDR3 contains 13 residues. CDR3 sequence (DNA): TGTGCCAGTAGTGACGGAAGACTCTATGGCTACACCTTC. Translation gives CASSDGRLYGYTF.

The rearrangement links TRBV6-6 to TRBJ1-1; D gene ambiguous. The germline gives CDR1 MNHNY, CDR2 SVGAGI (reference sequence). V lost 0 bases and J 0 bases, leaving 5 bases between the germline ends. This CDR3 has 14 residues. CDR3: CASSYSHLNTEAFF. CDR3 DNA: TGTGCCAGCAGTTACTCGCACCTGAACACTGAAGCTTTCTTT.

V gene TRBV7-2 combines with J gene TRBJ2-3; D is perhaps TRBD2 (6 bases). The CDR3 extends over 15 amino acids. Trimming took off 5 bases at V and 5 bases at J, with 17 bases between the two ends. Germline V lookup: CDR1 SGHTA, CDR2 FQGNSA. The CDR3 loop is CASSPRMGGVDTQYF. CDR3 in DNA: TGTGCCAGCAGCCCCCGGATGGGAGGTGTAGATACGCAGTATTTT.

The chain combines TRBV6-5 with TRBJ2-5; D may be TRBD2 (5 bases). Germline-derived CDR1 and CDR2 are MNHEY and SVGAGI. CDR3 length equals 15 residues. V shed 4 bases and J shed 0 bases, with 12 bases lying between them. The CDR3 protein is CASSSSGLYQETQYF. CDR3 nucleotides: TGTGCCAGCAGTTCCTCTGGACTGTACCAAGAGACCCAGTACTTC.

CDR3 nucleotides: TGTGCCAGCAGCTTTGGTATGGCGCCGCTCGTTGGAAACACCATATATTTT. Its protein is CASSFGMAPLVGNTIYF. This rearrangement joins TRBV7-2 to TRBJ1-3, with D hard to call. V dropped 3 bases and J dropped 3 bases, with 18 bases sitting between them. This CDR3 spans 17 amino acids. Per germline, CDR1 SGHTA and CDR2 FQGNSA.

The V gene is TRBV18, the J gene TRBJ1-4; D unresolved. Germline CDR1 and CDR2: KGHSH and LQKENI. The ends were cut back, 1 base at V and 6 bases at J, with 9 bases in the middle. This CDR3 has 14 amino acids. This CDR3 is CASSPQGGDEKLFF. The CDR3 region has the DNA TGTGCCAGCTCACCACAGGGCGGGGATGAAAAACTGTTTTTT.